This entry describes one TCR beta chain. The antigen is undetermined. Germline V CDR1 and CDR2: LNHNV, YYDKDF (reference sequence). V lost 0 bases, J lost 2 bases, and 10 bases lay in between. The CDR3 contains 15 residues. TCRdb keeps only in-frame clones here, not all; method: immunoSEQ multiplex PCR. The sample gives some 84,000 clones, around 76% of which show up once; more than 8% is in the top ten. This sample was included in a study of PD-L1 blockade in urothelial cancer. The wider study: Atezolizumab (1,200 mg intravenously every 3 weeks) began at some point between 2014 and 2016 for patients. Patients had undergone 0 to 3 prior chemotherapy regimens. The median number of T cells present in blood samples was some 140,000.

Study-wide results and limits: Enhanced expansion of tumor-associated blood clones at 3 weeks characterized durable-benefit patients.

The TCR comes from a man between 70 and 80 years old with urothelial cancer. The rearrangement uses TRBV15 and TRBJ1-1, with D uncertain. The sample was PBMCs, taken around atezolizumab (anti-PD-L1) treatment. The CDR3 is CATSRDLSGNTEAFF. CDR3 sequence (DNA): TGTGCCACCAGCAGAGATCTCTCAGGAAACACTGAAGCTTTCTTT.